One and the same sample provided the 25 T cell receptor beta chains below, sequenced in a study of beta chain features in type 1 diabetes. Sequenced material consisted of expressed TCRB transcripts (all of the isolated RNA was reverse transcribed). TCRdb's copy holds only in-frame clones and misses some; the assay was immunoSEQ multiplex PCR. The sample has around 160,000 clones, about 51% seen once. Sequences were obtained from Tregs from blood. These receptors were taken from a man aged 18 to 30 in good health.

This chain links TRBV5-1 with TRBJ1-3; D gene unclear. The CDR3 length is 15 residues. Trimming took off 0 bases at V and 0 bases at J, with 7 bases between the two ends. Germline V gene lookup returns CDR1 SGHRS and CDR2 YFSETQ. The CDR3: CASSLGPSSGNTIYF. CDR3 sequence (DNA): TGCGCCAGCAGCTTGGGGCCCTCCTCTGGAAACACCATATATTTT.

This sequence joins TRBV28 and TRBJ2-7; D is possibly TRBD2 (5 bases). The CDR3 has 16 amino acids. Trimming left V 6 bases short and J 1 base short, with 19 bases between. From germline, CDR1 is MDHEN and CDR2 SYDVKM. In DNA form, the CDR3 reads TGTGCCAGCAGCTCGGGGTTGTCAGTTCCTTCCTACGAGCAGTACTTC. Translating it yields CASSSGLSVPSYEQYF.

The genes are TRBV27 and TRBJ1-1; D unclear. This CDR3 spans 14 amino acids. Germline CDR1 is MNHEY and CDR2 is SMNVEV (reference sequence). Trimming cost V 2 bases and J 6 bases, with 13 bases left between them. DNA for the CDR3: TGTGCCAGCAGTTTACGTCCCGCGGGAGCTGAAGCTTTCTTT. Protein sequence: CASSLRPAGAEAFF.

This clone came up a few times. The rearrangement joins TRBV11-2 to TRBJ2-1; 7 nucleotides line up with TRBD1. From germline, CDR1 is SGHAT and CDR2 FQNNGV. The CDR3 sequence is 13 residues long. With 1 base clipped from V and 10 bases from J, the junction kept 4 bases outside the gene matches. For the CDR3, the DNA is TGTGCCAGCAGCTTAGGGAGACAGGGCGAGCAGTTCTTC. Protein product: CASSLGRQGEQFF.

The rearrangement links TRBV5-1 to TRBJ2-1, with D possibly TRBD1 on 5 matching bases. V lost 5 bases to trimming and J lost 4 bases, with 7 bases between them. The CDR3 sequence is 12 residues long. Germline V gene lookup returns CDR1 SGHRS and CDR2 YFSETQ. Here the CDR3 reads CASRDTYNEQFF. CDR3 coding DNA: TGCGCCAGCAGGGACACATACAATGAGCAGTTCTTC.

This chain connects TRBV6-1 to TRBJ1-1; D might be TRBD1 (6 bases). V shed 3 bases and J shed 0 bases, with 11 bases lying between them. Germline CDR1 and CDR2: MNHNS and SASEGT. The CDR3 is 15 residues long. CDR3 loop: CASSEGQGVNTEAFF. CDR3 DNA sequence: TGTGCCAGCAGTGAGGGACAAGGAGTGAACACTGAAGCTTTCTTT.

This clone came up a few times. The V call is TRBV7-9, the J call TRBJ2-5, with D unresolved. CDR1 and CDR2 from the germline V gene are SEHNR and FQNEAQ (reference sequence). The CDR3 consists of 13 residues. Trimming pared 7 bases from V and 1 base from J, leaving 10 bases between. As DNA, the CDR3 is TGTGCCAGCACTCTACCTCTCCAAGAGACCCAGTACTTC. Protein: CASTLPLQETQYF.

As for this clone: At one end the junction does not follow the germline gene, possibly because of a read error. The V and J genes are TRBV7-7 and TRBJ2-3, with TRBD1 as a possible D gene (5 bases). Looked up from germline, CDR1 is SSHAT and CDR2 is FNYEAQ (reference sequence). The CDR3 loop spans 14 amino acids. CDR3 sequence (DNA): TGTGCTAGCAGCCTGGACATTGGCACAGATACGCAGTATTTT. Translated, it gives CASSLDIGTDTQYF.

This clone was picked up a small number of times. The CDR3 DNA is TGTGCCAGCAGCCCCACTCTGCAGGGTCGCACAGATACGCAGTATTTT. Amino acids: CASSPTLQGRTDTQYF. The V and J genes are TRBV25-1 and TRBJ2-3; the D gene is possibly TRBD1 (5 bases). This CDR3 contains 16 residues. V lost 6 bases, J lost 1 base, and 17 bases lay in between. Per germline, CDR1 MGHDK and CDR2 SYGVNS. The whole variable domain, remainder taken from reference TRBV25-1 and TRBJ2-3, is EADIYQTPRYLVIGTGKKITLECSQTMGHDKMYWYQQDPGMELHLIHYSYGVNSTEKGDLSSESTVSRIRTEHFPLTLESARPSHTSQYLCASSPTLQGRTDTQYFGPGTRLTVL.

This chain links TRBV18 with TRBJ1-5, with D uncertain. Germline V CDR1 and CDR2: KGHSH, LQKENI. V gave up 3 bases and J gave up 5 bases, with 8 bases separating them. This CDR3 is 13 amino acids long. CDR3 residues: CASSPRPHQPQHF. The CDR3, as DNA: TGTGCCAGCTCACCCAGGCCCCATCAGCCCCAGCATTTT.

The chain carries TRBV6-1 and TRBJ2-1, with 12 nucleotides matching TRBD2. The V and J ends lost 7 bases and 7 bases, in that order; junction bases with no gene match: 2. The germline CDR1 and CDR2 sequences are MNHNS and SASEGT. This CDR3 is 13 amino acids long. CDR3 nucleotides: TGTGCCAGCAACCTAGCGGGAGGGAATGAGCAGTTCTTC. It translates to CASNLAGGNEQFF.

The rearrangement uses TRBV2 and TRBJ2-1, with 10 nucleotides matching TRBD2. Germline values: CDR1 SNHLY, CDR2 FYNNEI. The V gene end was trimmed by 6 bases and the J gene end by 2 bases; junction bases not matched to a gene: 4. CDR3 length: 15 residues. The CDR3 loop reads CASRALAGAYNEQFF. In DNA form, the CDR3 reads TGTGCCAGCAGAGCTCTAGCGGGGGCCTACAATGAGCAGTTCTTC.

This rearrangement joins TRBV19 to TRBJ2-7, with D perhaps TRBD2 (7 bases). The germline gives CDR1 LNHDA, CDR2 SQIVND (reference sequence). This CDR3 contains 15 residues. Trimming left V 3 bases short and J 5 bases short, with 17 bases between. The DNA for the CDR3 is TGTGCCAGTAGTATTGGGGGGGCAGCAGGGGACGAGCAGTACTTC. This sequence encodes CASSIGGAAGDEQYF.

This chain connects TRBV4-2 to TRBJ2-3, with TRBD2 matching 11 bases. The CDR3 runs 16 residues. Germline V gene data show CDR1 as LGHNA and CDR2 as YNFKEQ. V was pared by 3 bases and J by 2 bases, with 4 bases of the junction left unmatched. The CDR3 DNA reads as TGTGCCAGCAGCCATTCGGGACTAGCGGACACAGATACGCAGTATTTT. Translating it yields CASSHSGLADTDTQYF.

The chain recombines TRBV11-2 with TRBJ1-1; D is ambiguous. The germline CDR1 and CDR2 sequences are SGHAT and FQNNGV. The CDR3 has 15 residues. V lost 2 bases and J 1 base, leaving 11 bases between the germline ends. The CDR3 DNA follows: TGTGCCAGCAGCTTAATGGGCAGCCAGAACACTGAAGCTTTCTTT. Its translation is CASSLMGSQNTEAFF.

This clone has only a few counts. The chain has TRBV28 and TRBJ2-4, with 10 bases identical to TRBD2. Germline values: CDR1 MDHEN, CDR2 SYDVKM. The CDR3 is 17 residues long. With 6 bases clipped from V and 3 bases from J, the junction kept 11 bases outside the gene matches. CDR3 protein: CASRAGGRRFGKNIQYF. CDR3 nucleotides: TGTGCCAGCAGAGCGGGAGGGCGGAGGTTCGGCAAAAACATTCAGTACTTC.

The V and J genes are TRBV7-2 and TRBJ2-1, with D maybe TRBD2 (7 bases). Trimming shortened V by 2 bases and J by 7 bases, and 15 bases separated the two germline ends. The CDR3 has 15 residues. The germline V gene encodes CDR1 SGHTA and CDR2 FQGNSA. The CDR3 nucleotides read TGTGCCAGCAGCTTATTGGGGGGGGCTCGAAATGAGCAGTTCTTC. It encodes CASSLLGGARNEQFF.

V and J are TRBV18 and TRBJ2-1; perhaps TRBD1 as D (6 bases). This CDR3 has 15 residues. Germline CDR1 and CDR2: KGHSH and LQKENI. Trimming took off 2 bases at V and 0 bases at J, with 8 bases between the two ends. The chain's CDR3 is CASSPLDSSYNEQFF. The CDR3 nucleotides read TGTGCCAGCTCACCATTGGACAGCTCCTACAATGAGCAGTTCTTC. Filled out from reference TRBV18 and TRBJ2-1, the complete variable domain reads NAGVMQNPRHLVRRRGQEARLRCSPMKGHSHVYWYRQLPEEGLKFMVYLQKENIIDESGMPKERFSAEFPKEGPSILRIQQVVRGDSAAYFCASSPLDSSYNEQFFGPGTRLTVL.

This chain's CDR3 is CASSHTTGLNQPQHF. Here the CDR3 DNA reads TGTGCCAGCAGCCACACCACAGGGCTCAATCAGCCCCAGCATTTT. This chain uses TRBV4-2 with TRBJ1-5, with TRBD1 as a possible D gene (6 bases). Germline values: CDR1 LGHNA, CDR2 YNFKEQ. Trimming stripped 3 bases from V and 3 bases from J, with 12 bases between. This CDR3 has 15 residues.

The chain joins TRBV6-5 to TRBJ2-1; weak D call: TRBD2 (5 bases). The V end was cut by 6 bases, the J end by 5 bases, with 14 bases between. This CDR3 is 14 amino acids long. The V gene's germline CDR1 is MNHEY and CDR2 SVGAGI. CDR3 amino acids: CASSRFSGNNEQFF. The CDR3 nucleotides read TGTGCCAGCAGCCGTTTCTCGGGAAACAATGAGCAGTTCTTC.

This chain links TRBV7-9 with TRBJ2-1; TRBD2 agrees at 16 bases. Germline CDR1 reads SEHNR; CDR2 reads FQNEAQ (reference sequence). This CDR3 region has 17 residues. The J segment lost 9 bases and the V segment lost 0 bases, leaving 5 bases of the junction unmatched. Here the CDR3 reads CASSLAVGLAGGFEQFF. In DNA, the CDR3 is TGTGCCAGCAGCTTAGCAGTGGGACTAGCGGGAGGGTTTGAGCAGTTCTTC.

The chain carries TRBV6-5 and TRBJ1-1, with D perhaps matching TRBD1 (6 bases). Trimming pared 6 bases from V and 1 base from J, leaving 12 bases between. CDR3 size: 14 residues. CDR1 is MNHEY, CDR2 SVGAGI, per germline. The CDR3 nucleotides are TGTGCCAGCAGAGCCGGGGGGCGGAACACTGAAGCTTTCTTT. Translating it yields CASRAGGRNTEAFF.

V and J are TRBV30 and TRBJ2-7; D unresolved. The V end lost 4 bases, the J end lost 1 base, and 11 bases lay between the germline ends. Germline V CDR1 and CDR2: GTSNPN, SVGIG (reference sequence). The length of the CDR3 is 13 residues. As DNA, the CDR3 is TGTGCCTGGATGGGTTCAGGTTCCTACGAGCAGTACTTC. As protein: CAWMGSGSYEQYF.

This chain joins TRBV4-3 and TRBJ2-5; TRBD2 is a possible D gene (5 bases). This CDR3 comprises 17 residues. CDR1 is LGHNA and CDR2 is YSLEER in the germline V gene. V was cut by 1 base and J by 5 bases, with 20 bases left in between. The CDR3 reads CASSQGAFRRVKETQYF. Here the CDR3 DNA reads TGCGCCAGCAGCCAAGGGGCCTTTCGGCGGGTGAAGGAGACCCAGTACTTC.

The chain uses TRBV10-3 and TRBJ2-3; D gene unclear. CDR1 is ENHRY, CDR2 SYGVKD, per germline. The CDR3 runs 17 residues. Trimming removed 0 bases from V and 2 bases from J, with 15 bases in between. CDR3 region: CAISESTRRPTTDTQYF. The CDR3 DNA reads as TGTGCCATCAGTGAGTCGACTCGTCGGCCGACCACAGATACGCAGTATTTT.